This is a list of T cell receptor beta chains from one sample in a study of shared clonotypes between healthy human individuals. Measured with immunoSEQ multiplex PCR; TCRdb has only the in-frame clones, and not every one. The sample shows under 700,000 clones, approximately 95% of them seen only once. The sequencing sample was made of naive CD8+ T cells sorted from blood. The receptors come from a woman in her twenties or thirties in good health. The CDR3 runs from the conserved cysteine through the conserved F or W. The D gene is left open where the match is weak. For some rows the clone size is stated as once, few or many, or as a class when expanded; others skip it.

>TRBJ2-7|TRBV4-1|TRBD2|.
TGCGCCAGCAGCCGGAAGCGGGAGGCCCCCTACGAGCAGTACTTC
CASSRKREAPYEQYF
>TRBJ2-7|TRBV13|.|.
TGTGCCAGCAGCAGAATCTACGAGCAGTACTTC
CASSRIYEQYF
>TRBJ1-3|TRBV5-4|.|once
TGTGCCAGCAGCTTGGGCGGGTTTGGAAACACCATATATTTT
CASSLGGFGNTIYF
>TRBJ2-7|TRBV4-1|TRBD2|.
TGCGCCAGCAGCCCAGGACTAGCGACCTACGAGCAGTACTTC
CASSPGLATYEQYF
>TRBJ2-5|TRBV27|.|.
TGTGCCAGCAGTCCCAACCCGCTCGACGGGGAGACCCAGTACTTC
CASSPNPLDGETQYF
>TRBJ2-7|TRBV11-2|.|.
TGTGCCAGCAGCTTAACTAGGAGTCGGTACGAGCAGTACTTC
CASSLTRSRYEQYF
>TRBJ2-7|TRBV6-5|TRBD2|.
TGTGCCAGCAGTTACTCGTCCGGGGGGAAAACTTACGAGCAGTACTTC
CASSYSSGGKTYEQYF
>TRBJ2-7|TRBV27|TRBD2|.
TGTGCCAGCAGGCCACTCGCTAGCGGGAGTTTATACGAGCAGTACTTC
CASRPLASGSLYEQYF
>TRBJ2-7|TRBV4-2|.|.
TGTGCCAGCAGCCAACCCCACCAGGGTTACGAGCAGTACTTC
CASSQPHQGYEQYF
>TRBJ2-1|TRBV27|.|once
TGTGCCAGCAGTTTAGGGGTAGTCAATGAGCAGTTCTTC
CASSLGVVNEQFF
>TRBJ2-7|TRBV7-9|.|.
TGTGCCAGCAGCTTAGGAGATAGAGTCTACGAGCAGTACTTC
CASSLGDRVYEQYF
>TRBJ2-7|TRBV25-1|TRBD2|.
TGTGCCAGCAGCGGGGGGGTCGCGGCGAAACCTTCCTACGAGCAGTACTTC
CASSGGVAAKPSYEQYF
>TRBJ1-2|TRBV11-2|.|.
TGTGCCAGCAGCTCAACGTCCATGGACGACCCTAACTATGGCTACACCTTC
CASSSTSMDDPNYGYTF
>TRBJ2-7|TRBV28|TRBD1|.
TGTGCCAGCAGCTTGGAGGGACAGGTCTACGAGCAGTACTTC
CASSLEGQVYEQYF
>TRBJ2-7|TRBV19|.|.
TGTGCCAGTAGCCATCGCATCTCAGAGTACCACGAGCAGTACTTC
CASSHRISEYHEQYF
>TRBJ1-6|TRBV2|.|.
TGTGCCAGCAGGGAGGGACTGGGTCATAATTCACCCCTCCACTTT
CASREGLGHNSPLHF
>TRBJ2-5|TRBV6-6|TRBD1|.
TGTGCCAGCAGTTTCGCCGGGACAGGGGGCTCAGAGACCCAGTACTTC
CASSFAGTGGSETQYF
>TRBJ2-1|TRBV6-5|TRBD2|.
TGTGCCAGCAAAGGTGGACTAGCGGGAGGCAGTGAGCAGTTCTTC
CASKGGLAGGSEQFF
>TRBJ2-7|TRBV28|TRBD1|.
TGTGCCAGCAGTATTTTCTCGGACAGGGTTCCCTACGAGCAGTACTTC
CASSIFSDRVPYEQYF
>TRBJ2-1|TRBV30|.|.
TGTGCCTGGGGGGGTGGCACCCCCTACAATGAGCAGTTCTTC
CAWGGGTPYNEQFF
>TRBJ1-5|TRBV15|.|.
TGTGCCACCAGCAGAGATAGGCCGAAACGGGGGAATCAGCCCCAGCATTTT
CATSRDRPKRGNQPQHF
>TRBJ2-6|TRBV2|.|.
TGTGCCAGCCTCTTGGGGGCATTCTCTGGGGCCAACGTCCTGACTTTC
CASLLGAFSGANVLTF
>TRBJ1-3|TRBV28|.|.
TGTGCCAGCAGTTTACAGGGGTCCCTCTCTGGAAACACCATATATTTT
CASSLQGSLSGNTIYF
>TRBJ2-7|TRBV2|.|.
TGTGCCAGCAGTGAAGCGCTACGGAAGGACGAGCAGTACTTC
CASSEALRKDEQYF
>TRBJ2-1|TRBV15|.|.
TGTGCCACCAGCAGAGGGTTGGACGCAGCCTACAATGAGCAGTTCTTC
CATSRGLDAAYNEQFF
>TRBJ2-1|TRBV29-1|.|.
TGCAGCGTTGTGGCACTTTACAATGAGCAGTTCTTC
CSVVALYNEQFF
>TRBJ2-1|TRBV7-8|.|.
TGTGCCAGCAGCTTAGCGTCGTCGTACCCCGTTGAGCAATTCTTC
CASSLASSYPVEQFF
>TRBJ2-7|TRBV7-9|.|.
TGTGCCAGCAGCTTAGGTGGACAGAAGATTTACGAGCAGTACTTC
CASSLGGQKIYEQYF
>TRBJ2-1|TRBV14|TRBD2|.
TGTGCCAGCAGCCATTTCCTAGCGGGAGGGGATGAGCAGTTCTTC
CASSHFLAGGDEQFF
>TRBJ2-7|TRBV29-1|.|once
TGCAGCGTTGAAGGATCGACCCACTACGAGCAGTACTTC
CSVEGSTHYEQYF
>TRBJ2-7|TRBV5-4|TRBD2|once
TGTGCCAGCAGCTTGGGTAGCGGGACCTACGAGCAGTACTTC
CASSLGSGTYEQYF
>TRBJ1-5|TRBV19|.|.
TGTGCCAGTAGTAGTGTCAGGTCTAGGGGGCAGCCCCAGCATTTT
CASSSVRSRGQPQHF
>TRBJ2-2|TRBV4-1|TRBD2|.
TGCGCCAGCAGCCAAGTTAGCGGGAGCTCCGGGGAGCTGTTTTTT
CASSQVSGSSGELFF
>TRBJ2-1|TRBV4-1|TRBD2|.
TGCGCCAGCAGCCAAGCGGGACTAGCGGGAATGCCGAGCGAGAATGAGCAGTTCTTC
CASSQAGLAGMPSENEQFF
>TRBJ2-3|TRBV27|.|.
TGTGCCAGCAGTTTAACCGGGAGTGGGGCAGATACGCAGTATTTT
CASSLTGSGADTQYF
>TRBJ2-1|TRBV2|TRBD2|.
TGTGCCAGCAGACGGGAGGGATACAATGAGCAGTTCTTC
CASRREGYNEQFF
>TRBJ1-1|TRBV10-2|.|.
TGCGCCAGCAGTGAGTACGGGGCCCTGGATGGTGAAGCTTTCTTT
CASSEYGALDGEAFF
>TRBJ1-6|TRBV2|TRBD1|.
TGTGCCAGCAGCGAGACCGGGACAGGGACCCCACCCCTCCACTTT
CASSETGTGTPPLHF
>TRBJ2-7|TRBV29-1|TRBD2|.
TGCAGCGTTGGGCGTAGCGGGACCTCCTACGAGCAGTACTTC
CSVGRSGTSYEQYF
>TRBJ2-1|TRBV7-8|TRBD1|.
TGTGCCAGCAGCTTAGGCATGGCAGGGGGTGTTCCATACAATGAGCAGTTCTTC
CASSLGMAGGVPYNEQFF
>TRBJ2-4|TRBV6-6|.|.
TGTGCCACTCAGACCCCCCGGGTCGAGGGCCACATTCAGTACTTC
CATQTPRVEGHIQYF
>TRBJ2-1|TRBV6-6|.|.
TGTGCCAGCGGGGTGGGTGAGCAGTTCTTC
CASGVGEQFF
>TRBJ1-1|TRBV2|.|.
TGTGCCAGCATAGACTACACTGAAGCTTTCTTT
CASIDYTEAFF
>TRBJ2-7|TRBV7-9|.|.
TGTGCCAGCAGCTTAGGAGCCGATCATCGACAGACCGCCTACGAGCAGTACTTC
CASSLGADHRQTAYEQYF
>TRBJ1-2|TRBV4-2|TRBD1|.
TGTGCCAGCAGCCAATGGGACAGGGAGTGCACCTTC
CASSQWDRECTF
>TRBJ2-7|TRBV28|.|.
TGTGCCAGCAACTCAGGGGAGTCAAACGAGCAGTACTTC
CASNSGESNEQYF
>TRBJ1-1|TRBV5-6|TRBD1|once
TGTGCCAGCAGCTGGTCCCAGGGGGTGAACACTGAAGCTTTCTTT
CASSWSQGVNTEAFF
>TRBJ2-2|TRBV29-1|.|.
TGCAGCGTTGAACAGGATGGTAGGGCCGGGGAGCTGTTTTTT
CSVEQDGRAGELFF
>TRBJ2-7|TRBV4-1|.|.
TGCGCCAGCAGCCCACGTGGCGCGGCCTACGAGCAGTACTTC
CASSPRGAAYEQYF